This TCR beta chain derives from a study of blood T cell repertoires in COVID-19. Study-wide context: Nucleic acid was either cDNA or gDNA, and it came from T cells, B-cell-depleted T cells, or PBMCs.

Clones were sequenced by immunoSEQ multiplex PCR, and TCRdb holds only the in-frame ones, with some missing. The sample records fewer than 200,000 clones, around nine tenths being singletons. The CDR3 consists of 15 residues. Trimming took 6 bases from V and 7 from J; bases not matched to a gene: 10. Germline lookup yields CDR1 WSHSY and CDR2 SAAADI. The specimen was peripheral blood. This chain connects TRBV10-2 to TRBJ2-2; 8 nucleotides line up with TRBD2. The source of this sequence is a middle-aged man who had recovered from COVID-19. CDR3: CASRAGGARGGELFF. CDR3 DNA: TGCGCCAGCAGGGCCGGGGGGGCCCGGGGCGGGGAGCTGTTTTTT.